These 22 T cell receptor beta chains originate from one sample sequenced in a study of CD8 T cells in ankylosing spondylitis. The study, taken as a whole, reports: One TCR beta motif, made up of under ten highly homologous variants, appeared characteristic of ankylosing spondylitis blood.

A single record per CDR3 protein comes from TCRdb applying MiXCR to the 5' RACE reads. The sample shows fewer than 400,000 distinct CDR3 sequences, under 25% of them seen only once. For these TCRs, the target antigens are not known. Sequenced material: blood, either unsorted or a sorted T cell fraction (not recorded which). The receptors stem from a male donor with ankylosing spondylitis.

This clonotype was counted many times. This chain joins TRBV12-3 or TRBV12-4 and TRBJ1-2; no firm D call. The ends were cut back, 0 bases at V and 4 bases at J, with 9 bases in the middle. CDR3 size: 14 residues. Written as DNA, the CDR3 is TGTGCCAGCAGTTTAGCAGAAGGGCTCTATGGCTACACCTTC. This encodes CASSLAEGLYGYTF.

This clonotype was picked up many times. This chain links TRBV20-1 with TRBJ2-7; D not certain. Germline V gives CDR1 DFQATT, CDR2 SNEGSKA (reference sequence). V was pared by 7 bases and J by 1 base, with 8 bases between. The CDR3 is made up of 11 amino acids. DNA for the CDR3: TGCAGTGTAGTTCATTCCTACGAGCAGTACTTC. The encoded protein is CSVVHSYEQYF.

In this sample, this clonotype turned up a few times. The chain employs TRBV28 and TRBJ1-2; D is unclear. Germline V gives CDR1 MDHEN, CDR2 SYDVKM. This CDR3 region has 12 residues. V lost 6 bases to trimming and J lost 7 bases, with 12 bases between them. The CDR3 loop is CASRQEGFGYTF. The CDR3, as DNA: TGTGCCAGCAGGCAGGAGGGTTTTGGCTACACCTTC.

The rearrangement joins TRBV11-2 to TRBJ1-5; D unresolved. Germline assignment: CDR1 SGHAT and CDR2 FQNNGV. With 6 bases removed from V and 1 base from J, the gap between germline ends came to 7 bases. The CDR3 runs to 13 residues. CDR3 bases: TGTGCCAGCAGTAAATGGAGCAATCAGCCCCAGCATTTT. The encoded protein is CASSKWSNQPQHF.

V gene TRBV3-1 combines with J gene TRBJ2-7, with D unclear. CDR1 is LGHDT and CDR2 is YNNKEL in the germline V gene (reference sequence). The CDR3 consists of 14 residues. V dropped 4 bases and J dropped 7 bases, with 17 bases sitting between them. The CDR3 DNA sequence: TGTGCCAGCAGCCCCTCAACCCCCTTCGGGGAGCAGTACTTC. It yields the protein CASSPSTPFGEQYF.

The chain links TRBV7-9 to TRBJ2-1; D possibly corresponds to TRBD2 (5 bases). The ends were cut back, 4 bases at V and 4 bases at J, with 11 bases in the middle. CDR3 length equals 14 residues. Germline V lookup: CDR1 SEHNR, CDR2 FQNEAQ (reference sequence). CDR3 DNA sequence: TGTGCCAGCAGCTGGATAGAGGGATACAATGAGCAGTTCTTC. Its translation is CASSWIEGYNEQFF. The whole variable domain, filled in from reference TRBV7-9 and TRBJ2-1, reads DTGVSQNPRHKITKRGQNVTFRCDPISEHNRLYWYRQTLGQGPEFLTYFQNEAQLEKSRLLSDRFSAERPKGSFSTLEIQRTEQGDSAMYLCASSWIEGYNEQFFGPGTRLTVL.

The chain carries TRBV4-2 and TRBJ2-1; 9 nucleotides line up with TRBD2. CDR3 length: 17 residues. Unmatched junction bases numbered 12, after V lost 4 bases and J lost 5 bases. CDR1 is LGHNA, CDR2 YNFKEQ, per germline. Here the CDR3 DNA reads TGTGCCAGCAGCCCAGTATTTGCGGGAGGGCTGCACAATGAGCAGTTCTTC. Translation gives CASSPVFAGGLHNEQFF.

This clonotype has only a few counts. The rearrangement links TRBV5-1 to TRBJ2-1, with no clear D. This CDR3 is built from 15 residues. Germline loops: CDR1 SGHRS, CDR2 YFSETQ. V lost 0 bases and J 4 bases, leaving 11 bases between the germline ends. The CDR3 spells CASSLDDPQYNEQFF. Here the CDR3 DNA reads TGCGCCAGCAGCTTGGACGATCCCCAGTACAATGAGCAGTTCTTC.

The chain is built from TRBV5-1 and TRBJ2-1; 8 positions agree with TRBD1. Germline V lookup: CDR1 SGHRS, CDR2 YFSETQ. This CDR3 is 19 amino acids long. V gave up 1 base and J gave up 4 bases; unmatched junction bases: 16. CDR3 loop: CASSLTPQRTRQGYNEQFF. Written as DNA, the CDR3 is TGCGCCAGCAGCTTGACTCCGCAACGTACTCGACAGGGGTACAATGAGCAGTTCTTC. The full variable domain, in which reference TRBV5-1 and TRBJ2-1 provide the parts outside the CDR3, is KAGVTQTPRYLIKTRGQQVTLSCSPISGHRSVSWYQQTPGQGLQFLFEYFSETQRNKGNFPGRFSGRQFSNSRSEMNVSTLELGDSALYLCASSLTPQRTRQGYNEQFFGPGTRLTVL.

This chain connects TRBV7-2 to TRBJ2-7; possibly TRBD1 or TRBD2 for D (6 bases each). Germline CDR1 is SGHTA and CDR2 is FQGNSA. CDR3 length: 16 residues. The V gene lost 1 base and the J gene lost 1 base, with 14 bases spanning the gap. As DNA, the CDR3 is TGTGCCAGCAGCTTAGACGGGGGCTGGGGATCCTACGAGCAGTACTTC. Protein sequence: CASSLDGGWGSYEQYF.

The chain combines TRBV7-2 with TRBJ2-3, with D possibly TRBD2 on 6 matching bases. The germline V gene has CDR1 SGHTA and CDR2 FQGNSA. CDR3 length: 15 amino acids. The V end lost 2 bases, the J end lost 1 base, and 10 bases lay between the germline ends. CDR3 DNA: TGTGCCAGCAGCTTATGGGCTAGCGGCACAGATACGCAGTATTTT. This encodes CASSLWASGTDTQYF.

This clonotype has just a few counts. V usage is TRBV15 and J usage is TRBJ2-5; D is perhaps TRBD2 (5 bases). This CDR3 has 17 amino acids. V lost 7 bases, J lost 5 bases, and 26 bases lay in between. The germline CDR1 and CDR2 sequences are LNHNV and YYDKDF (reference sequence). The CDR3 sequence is CATTLRHGPGWMETQYF. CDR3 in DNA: TGTGCCACCACCCTTCGTCACGGCCCGGGATGGATGGAGACCCAGTACTTC.

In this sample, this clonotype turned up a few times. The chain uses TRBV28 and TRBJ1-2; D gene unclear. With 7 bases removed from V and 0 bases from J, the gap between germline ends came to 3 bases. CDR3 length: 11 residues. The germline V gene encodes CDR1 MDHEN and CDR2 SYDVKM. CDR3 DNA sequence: TGTGCCAGCAAATCTAACTATGGCTACACCTTC. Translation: CASKSNYGYTF.

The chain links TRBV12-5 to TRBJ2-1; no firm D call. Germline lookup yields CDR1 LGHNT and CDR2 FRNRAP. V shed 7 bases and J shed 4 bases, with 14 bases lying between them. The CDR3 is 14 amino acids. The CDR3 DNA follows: TGTGCTAGTGCCATGGATGGGCGGTACAATGAGCAGTTCTTC. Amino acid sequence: CASAMDGRYNEQFF.

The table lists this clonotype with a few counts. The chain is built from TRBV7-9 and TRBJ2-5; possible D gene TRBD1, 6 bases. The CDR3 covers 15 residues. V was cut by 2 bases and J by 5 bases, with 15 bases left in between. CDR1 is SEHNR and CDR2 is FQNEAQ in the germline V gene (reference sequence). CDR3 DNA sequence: TGTGCCAGCAGCTTACCCCAGGGGTCCCGGGAGACCCAGTACTTC. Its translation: CASSLPQGSRETQYF.

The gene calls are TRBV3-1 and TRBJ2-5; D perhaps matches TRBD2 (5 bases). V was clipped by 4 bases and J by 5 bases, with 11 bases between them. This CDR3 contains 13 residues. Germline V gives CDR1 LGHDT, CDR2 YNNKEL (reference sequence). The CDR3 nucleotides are TGTGCCAGCAGCCTTCCGCCGGGGGAGACCCAGTACTTC. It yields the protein CASSLPPGETQYF.

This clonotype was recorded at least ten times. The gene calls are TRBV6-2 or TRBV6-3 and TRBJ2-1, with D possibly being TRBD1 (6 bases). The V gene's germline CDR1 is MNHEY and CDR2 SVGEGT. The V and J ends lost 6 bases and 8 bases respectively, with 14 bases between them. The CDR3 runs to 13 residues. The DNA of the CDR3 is TGTGCCAGCAGGCCACAGGGAAATGATGAGCAGTTCTTC. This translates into CASRPQGNDEQFF.

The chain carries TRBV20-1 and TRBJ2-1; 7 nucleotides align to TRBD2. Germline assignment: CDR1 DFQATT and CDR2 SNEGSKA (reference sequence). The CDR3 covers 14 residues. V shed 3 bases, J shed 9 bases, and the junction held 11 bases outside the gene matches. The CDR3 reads CSARGGRTRGEQFF. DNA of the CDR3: TGCAGTGCTAGGGGGGGACGGACTAGGGGTGAGCAGTTCTTC.

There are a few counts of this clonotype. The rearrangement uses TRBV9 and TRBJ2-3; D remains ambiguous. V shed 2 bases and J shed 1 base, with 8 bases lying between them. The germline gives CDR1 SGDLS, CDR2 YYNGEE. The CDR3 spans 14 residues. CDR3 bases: TGTGCCAGCAGCGTCGACGAAGGCACAGATACGCAGTATTTT. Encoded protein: CASSVDEGTDTQYF.

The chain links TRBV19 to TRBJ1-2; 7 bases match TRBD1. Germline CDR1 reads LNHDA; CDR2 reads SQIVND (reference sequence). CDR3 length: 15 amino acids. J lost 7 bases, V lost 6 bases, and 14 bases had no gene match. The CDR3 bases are TGTGCCAGTAGAGATAACAGGGGACTGGGCCGTGGCTACACCTTC. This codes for CASRDNRGLGRGYTF. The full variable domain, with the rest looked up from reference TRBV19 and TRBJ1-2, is DGGITQSPKYLFRKEGQNVTLSCEQNLNHDAMYWYRQDPGQGLRLIYYSQIVNDFQKGDIAEGYSVSREKKESFPLTVTSAQKNPTAFYLCASRDNRGLGRGYTFGSGTRLTVV.

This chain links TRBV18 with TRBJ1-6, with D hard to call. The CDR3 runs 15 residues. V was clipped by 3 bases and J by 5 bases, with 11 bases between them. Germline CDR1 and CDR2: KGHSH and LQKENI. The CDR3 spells CASSPSRADNSPLHF. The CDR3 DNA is TGTGCCAGCTCACCGAGTAGGGCAGATAATTCACCCCTCCACTTT. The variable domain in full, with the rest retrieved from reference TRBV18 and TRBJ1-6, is NAGVMQNPRHLVRRRGQEARLRCSPMKGHSHVYWYRQLPEEGLKFMVYLQKENIIDESGMPKERFSAEFPKEGPSILRIQQVVRGDSAAYFCASSPSRADNSPLHFGNGTRLTVT.

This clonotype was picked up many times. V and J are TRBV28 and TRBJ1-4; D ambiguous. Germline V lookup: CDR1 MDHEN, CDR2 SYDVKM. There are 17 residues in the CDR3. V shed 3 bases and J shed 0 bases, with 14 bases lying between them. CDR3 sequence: CASSFSGGLATNEKLFF. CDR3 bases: TGTGCCAGCAGTTTCTCGGGCGGTTTAGCAACTAATGAAAAACTGTTTTTT.